The present T cell receptor (beta chain) was sequenced within a study of early T cells in non-severe SARS-CoV-2 infection. Ten or more counts support this clonotype. The TCR library protocol was used to attach unique molecular identifiers. These identifiers were attached to individual cDNA molecules. TCRdb reprocessed the 5' RACE reads via MiXCR and lists one record per CDR3 protein. The sample lists about 45,000 distinct CDR3 sequences; less than 15% were seen once. The CDR3 length is 15 residues. From germline, CDR1 is LGHDT and CDR2 YNNKEL (reference sequence). V was pared by 6 bases and J by 0 bases, with 5 bases of the junction left unmatched.

Sequenced sample: whole blood. The chain has TRBV3-1 and TRBJ2-7; TRBD1 agrees at 10 bases. The TCR comes from an adult who was a healthcare worker with PCR-confirmed SARS-CoV-2 infection or an uninfected control (not recorded which). The CDR3 DNA sequence: TGTGCCAGCAGGGAGAGACAGGGGGCCTCCTACGAGCAGTACTTC. It specifies CASRERQGASYEQYF.